The clone carrying this T cell receptor beta chain was counted between two and nine times. Its specificity is not known. This sample was included in a study of CD8 T cells in ankylosing spondylitis. Overall study findings and caveats: Peripheral blood samples showed relatively rare disease-linked clones, and these clones were CD8+. A motif in TCR beta, a set of several highly homologous variants, appeared characteristic of ankylosing spondylitis blood. Reported data indicate significant enrichment of disease-linked clones within matched ankylosing spondylitis synovial fluid.

The CDR3 length is 13 residues. Looked up from germline, CDR1 is SQVTM and CDR2 is ANQGSEA. The J segment lost 5 bases and the V segment lost 3 bases, leaving 3 bases of the junction unmatched. In making TCR beta libraries, quantitative 5'-RACE with molecular barcodes was used. TCRdb reanalysed the 5' RACE reads using MiXCR and keeps one entry per CDR3 protein. The table shows 470,000 or so distinct CDR3 sequences, with 25% to 30% occurring only once. This clonotype was obtained from a male donor with ankylosing spondylitis. V gene TRBV29-1 combines with J gene TRBJ2-5; TRBD2 matches 10 bases. Source material: blood, either unsorted or a sorted T cell fraction (not recorded which). The CDR3 DNA reads TGCAGCGTTGATACTAGCGGGGTGGAGACCCAGTACTTC. Translated, it gives CSVDTSGVETQYF.